Shown below are 31 T cell receptor beta chains from a single sample sequenced in a study of blood T cell repertoires in COVID-19. Profiling relied on immunoSEQ multiplex PCR, and the TCRdb table lists in-frame clones only, not all of them. The table includes about 120,000 clones, less than 95% detected once. The sample comprised peripheral blood. Source of these receptors: a human donor with active COVID-19. The donor label of this sample is uncertain.

The table lists this clone with a few counts. The CDR3 loop is CATRLAGAYEQYF. CDR3 DNA: TGTGCCACAAGACTAGCGGGGGCCTACGAGCAGTACTTC. The V and J genes are TRBV19 and TRBJ2-7, with 12 bases aligning to TRBD2. V was pared by 10 bases and J by 2 bases, with 3 bases of the junction left unmatched. The length of the CDR3 is 13 residues. Germline CDR1 and CDR2: LNHDA and SQIVND (reference sequence).

J is TRBJ2-7 and V is TRBV7-2, with TRBD1 matching over 7 bases. The CDR3 is made up of 14 amino acids. The ends lost 3 bases at V and 5 bases at J; junction bases unmatched: 7. Germline CDR1 is SGHTA and CDR2 is FQGNSA. The CDR3 protein is CASSFDRVRDEQYF. CDR3 DNA: TGTGCCAGCAGCTTCGACAGGGTACGGGACGAGCAGTACTTC.

The CDR3 here is CASSLDGGSDTQYF. CDR3 DNA sequence: TGCGCCAGCAGCTTGGACGGGGGGTCAGATACGCAGTATTTT. The chain recombines TRBV5-1 with TRBJ2-3; TRBD2 matches 7 bases. This CDR3 is built from 14 residues. The junction had 2 bases not matched to a gene; V was cut back by 0 bases and J by 4 bases. CDR1 and CDR2 (germline): SGHRS, YFSETQ.

The chain uses TRBV19 and TRBJ1-1; no clear D. Deletions cut 3 bases from V and 1 base from J, with 6 bases between. Germline values: CDR1 LNHDA, CDR2 SQIVND (reference sequence). The CDR3 contains 13 residues. In nucleotides, the CDR3 is TGTGCCAGTAGTATTTCGAGGAACACTGAAGCTTTCTTT. Translating gives CASSISRNTEAFF.

This chain connects TRBV9 to TRBJ1-3; possible D gene TRBD1, 5 bases. The V end was cut by 3 bases, the J end by 0 bases, with 10 bases between. The CDR3 sequence is 15 residues long. Germline V gene lookup returns CDR1 SGDLS and CDR2 YYNGEE. The CDR3 sequence: CASSAGGPSGNTIYF. In DNA, the CDR3 is TGTGCCAGCAGCGCCGGGGGTCCCTCTGGAAACACCATATATTTT.

The CDR3, as DNA: TGTGCCAGCAGCCAAGATCAGGGAACAGATACGCAGTATTTT. It specifies CASSQDQGTDTQYF. This chain uses TRBV4-2 with TRBJ2-3, with D maybe TRBD1 (5 bases). Trimming took 0 bases from V and 3 from J, leaving 7 bases between them. This CDR3 has 14 amino acids. Germline V gene sequence: CDR1 LGHNA, CDR2 YNFKEQ.

V gene TRBV6-5 combines with J gene TRBJ1-1; no clear D gene. Germline CDR1 is MNHEY and CDR2 is SVGAGI. V was cut by 7 bases and J by 0 bases, with 9 bases left in between. The CDR3 has 13 amino acids. The CDR3 DNA reads as TGTGCCAGCACCGAACAGATGAACACTGAAGCTTTCTTT. Its translation: CASTEQMNTEAFF.

V is TRBV5-4 and J is TRBJ2-1; 11 bases map to TRBD2. V shed 3 bases and J 10 bases; nucleotides not matched to a gene: 12. The CDR3 sequence is 16 residues long. CDR1 and CDR2 from the germline V gene are SGHNT and YYREEE (reference sequence). DNA of the CDR3: TGTGCCAGCAGCTACCTTAGCGGGGGGGCGTATAGGGAGCAGTTCTTC. Translated: CASSYLSGGAYREQFF.

This chain connects TRBV5-6 to TRBJ1-1; D is undetermined. The V and J ends lost 0 bases and 11 bases respectively, with 23 bases between them. The length of the CDR3 is 16 residues. From germline, CDR1 is SGHDT and CDR2 YYEEEE. The CDR3 loop is CASSLEVEFTVVEAFF. The CDR3 region has the DNA TGTGCCAGCAGCTTGGAGGTGGAGTTTACGGTGGTAGAGGCTTTCTTT.

The V gene is TRBV29-1, the J gene TRBJ2-7; D may be TRBD2 (6 bases). CDR3 size: 12 residues. Germline V gene sequence: CDR1 SQVTM, CDR2 ANQGSEA. The V end was cut by 5 bases, the J end by 0 bases, with 8 bases between. The chain's CDR3 is CSVRESSYEQYF. CDR3 nucleotides: TGCAGCGTTCGGGAGAGCTCCTACGAGCAGTACTTC.

This rearrangement joins TRBV29-1 to TRBJ1-1; 7 nucleotides match TRBD1. CDR1 is SQVTM and CDR2 is ANQGSEA in the germline V gene. The CDR3 totals 12 residues. The CDR3 coding sequence is TGCGGGAGCCGACAGGGTAACACTGAAGCTTTCTTT. It encodes CGSRQGNTEAFF.

V and J are TRBV5-1 and TRBJ2-7; 9 nucleotides align to TRBD1. Germline CDR1 and CDR2: SGHRS and YFSETQ. The junction had 8 bases not matched to a gene; V was cut back by 5 bases and J by 2 bases. The CDR3 is 15 residues long. The CDR3 loop reads CASSTGTGFPYEQYF. CDR3 DNA: TGCGCCAGCAGTACCGGGACAGGGTTTCCCTACGAGCAGTACTTC.

This clone was seen just once. The chain combines TRBV28 with TRBJ1-3; the D gene is possibly TRBD1 (5 bases). This CDR3 comprises 18 residues. CDR1 and CDR2 (germline): MDHEN, SYDVKM. The V and J ends lost 0 bases and 1 base respectively, with 16 bases between them. The CDR3 sequence: CASSLWFIGRGSGNTIYF. CDR3 in DNA: TGTGCCAGCAGTTTATGGTTCATCGGTCGGGGGTCTGGAAACACCATATATTTT.

The V call is TRBV23-1, the J call TRBJ2-6; TRBD1 agrees at 7 bases. TRBV23-1 is given ORF status, its function remaining uncertain. The CDR3 runs to 15 residues. The ends lost 11 bases at V and 3 bases at J; junction bases unmatched: 10. The CDR3 DNA follows: TGCGCCTGGGTTACAGGGGCTAATGGGGCCAACGTCCTGACTTTC. It encodes CAWVTGANGANVLTF.

This rearrangement joins TRBV6-6 to TRBJ1-6, with a tentative D call TRBD1 (5 bases). V lost 2 bases, J lost 0 bases, and 8 bases lay in between. Germline values: CDR1 MNHNY, CDR2 SVGAGI (reference sequence). The CDR3 is 16 residues long. The CDR3 DNA is TGTGCCAGCAGTTACGGGGGGGACTCCTATAATTCACCCCTCCACTTT. It specifies CASSYGGDSYNSPLHF.

This chain connects TRBV28 to TRBJ1-4, with D maybe TRBD1 (5 bases). V was clipped by 4 bases and J by 2 bases, with 11 bases between them. The CDR3 is 15 amino acids. Germline values: CDR1 MDHEN, CDR2 SYDVKM. The CDR3 here is CASSSAGSTNEKLFF. CDR3 bases: TGTGCCAGCAGTTCCGCAGGGTCGACTAATGAAAAACTGTTTTTT.

The genes are TRBV5-4 and TRBJ2-7; 7 bases are shared with TRBD1. The J segment lost 3 bases and the V segment lost 3 bases, leaving 6 bases of the junction unmatched. The germline V gene has CDR1 SGHNT and CDR2 YYREEE (reference sequence). The CDR3 is made up of 14 amino acids. The CDR3 loop reads CASSSGQNYYEQYF. As DNA, the CDR3 is TGTGCCAGCAGCTCGGGACAGAATTACTACGAGCAGTACTTC. Together with reference TRBV5-4 and TRBJ2-7, the CDR3 gives the full variable domain: ETGVTQSPTHLIKTRGQQVTLRCSSQSGHNTVSWYQQALGQGPQFIFQYYREEENGRGNFPPRFSGLQFPNYSSELNVNALELDDSALYLCASSSGQNYYEQYFGPGTRLTVT.

This clone was counted a single time. This chain joins TRBV4-3 and TRBJ2-3; D uncertain. The germline V gene encodes CDR1 LGHNA and CDR2 YSLEER. V was cut by 0 bases and J by 6 bases, with 7 bases left in between. CDR3 size: 13 residues. In nucleotides, the CDR3 is TGCGCCAGCAGCCAAGATCTGGGCGATACGCAGTATTTT. This gives the protein CASSQDLGDTQYF.

V usage is TRBV7-9 and J usage is TRBJ2-1, with TRBD2 matching over 10 bases. Germline CDR1 and CDR2: SEHNR and FQNEAQ (reference sequence). V dropped 2 bases and J dropped 4; count of bases not matched to a gene: 5. The CDR3 runs to 16 residues. The CDR3 loop is CASSLTGLAVYNEQFF. In DNA form, the CDR3 reads TGTGCCAGCAGCTTAACAGGACTAGCGGTTTACAATGAGCAGTTCTTC.

The chain joins TRBV27 to TRBJ2-4; D is possibly TRBD2 (6 bases). V lost 2 bases and J lost 1, with 9 bases in between. Germline assignment: CDR1 MNHEY and CDR2 SMNVEV (reference sequence). CDR3 size: 15 residues. The CDR3 DNA reads TGTGCCAGCAGTTTAATTAGCGGCGCCAAAAACATTCAGTACTTC. It translates to CASSLISGAKNIQYF.

This clone occurred once. The chain uses TRBV11-2 and TRBJ2-7, with TRBD1 as a possible D gene (5 bases). Per germline, CDR1 SGHAT and CDR2 FQNNGV. V shed 1 base and J shed 3 bases, with 7 bases lying between them. The CDR3 sequence is 13 residues long. This CDR3 reads CASSLAQDYEQYF. CDR3 DNA: TGTGCCAGCAGCTTAGCACAGGACTACGAGCAGTACTTC.

This clone showed up just a few times. The gene calls are TRBV6-5 and TRBJ1-3, with D perhaps matching TRBD1 (5 bases). The ends were cut back, 6 bases at V and 1 base at J, with 10 bases in the middle. The germline V gene encodes CDR1 MNHEY and CDR2 SVGAGI. The CDR3 is 14 amino acids. The CDR3 bases are TGTGCCAGCAGCCCCGGGGGGTCTGGAAACACCATATATTTT. Residues: CASSPGGSGNTIYF.

This chain links TRBV30 with TRBJ1-6; a weak D match, TRBD1 (6 bases). Trimming shortened V by 4 bases and J by 7 bases, and 14 bases separated the two germline ends. There are 14 residues in the CDR3. Looked up from germline, CDR1 is GTSNPN and CDR2 is SVGIG (reference sequence). The CDR3 reads CAWNEYRENSPLHF. CDR3 sequence (DNA): TGTGCCTGGAACGAGTACAGGGAAAATTCACCCCTCCACTTT.

The chain employs TRBV6-5 and TRBJ2-7, with a weak D call TRBD1 (6 bases). The V gene's germline CDR1 is MNHEY and CDR2 SVGAGI. V shed 9 bases and J shed 3 bases, with 15 bases lying between them. The CDR3 contains 13 residues. The CDR3 sequence: CASAGQRIYEQYF. The CDR3 DNA sequence: TGTGCCAGTGCCGGACAGAGAATCTACGAGCAGTACTTC.

The chain recombines TRBV25-1 with TRBJ1-2; 7 positions match TRBD1. The CDR3 covers 16 residues. The germline gives CDR1 MGHDK, CDR2 SYGVNS. V shed 5 bases and J 4 bases; nucleotides not matched to a gene: 13. This chain's CDR3 is CASSSETGWLLYGYTF. Written as DNA, the CDR3 is TGTGCCAGCAGTTCCGAGACAGGGTGGCTTCTCTATGGCTACACCTTC.

Here the CDR3 reads CASSVGKGAGNTGELFF. The CDR3 nucleotides read TGTGCCAGCAGTGTTGGAAAGGGGGCCGGGAACACCGGGGAGCTGTTTTTT. The gene calls are TRBV25-1 and TRBJ2-2, with 7 bases aligning to TRBD1. Per germline, CDR1 MGHDK and CDR2 SYGVNS. CDR3 length: 17 amino acids. Losses at the gene ends were 4 bases for V and 1 base for J; bases not matched to a gene: 9.

CDR3 region: CASSLIRTGDEQYF. CDR3 in DNA: TGCGCCAGCAGCTTGATAAGGACAGGGGACGAGCAGTACTTC. This chain links TRBV5-1 with TRBJ2-7; 9 bases agree with TRBD1. This CDR3 is built from 14 residues. After removal of 1 base from V and 5 bases from J, the junction contained 4 bases not matched to a gene. From germline, CDR1 is SGHRS and CDR2 YFSETQ.

To note about this clone: The junction differs from germline at one of its ends, possibly a read error. This chain links TRBV28 with TRBJ2-7; 10 nucleotides line up with TRBD1. This CDR3 is built from 12 residues. Germline CDR1 is MDHEN and CDR2 is SYDVKM. CDR3 DNA: TGTGCCAGCAGTCAACGGCCGGGGACAGGGGACTTC. This codes for CASSQRPGTGDF.

This chain uses TRBV19 with TRBJ1-2; 7 bases map to TRBD1. Trimming took 9 bases from V and 0 from J; bases not matched to a gene: 7. Germline CDR1 LNHDA, CDR2 SQIVND (reference sequence). The CDR3 contains 14 residues. The CDR3 loop reads CASTTGAANYGYTF. The CDR3 coding sequence is TGTGCCAGCACTACAGGGGCAGCTAACTATGGCTACACCTTC.

The chain carries TRBV27 and TRBJ2-1, with 13 bases identical to TRBD2. V was pared by 6 bases and J by 4 bases, with 12 bases of the junction left unmatched. The CDR3 is made up of 18 amino acids. The V gene's germline CDR1 is MNHEY and CDR2 SMNVEV (reference sequence). Written as DNA, the CDR3 is TGTGCCAGCAGGATAAGGACTAGCGGGGGCTCTTCATACAATGAGCAGTTCTTC. This translates into CASRIRTSGGSSYNEQFF.

V gene TRBV6-6 combines with J gene TRBJ1-2, with D perhaps matching TRBD1 (6 bases). Germline V gene lookup returns CDR1 MNHNY and CDR2 SVGAGI (reference sequence). The length of the CDR3 is 11 residues. Between the trimmed V and J ends, which lost 6 bases and 5 bases, there was a span of 7 bases. CDR3 amino acids: CASSQGYGYTF. The DNA for the CDR3 is TGTGCCAGCAGCCAGGGGTATGGCTACACCTTC.